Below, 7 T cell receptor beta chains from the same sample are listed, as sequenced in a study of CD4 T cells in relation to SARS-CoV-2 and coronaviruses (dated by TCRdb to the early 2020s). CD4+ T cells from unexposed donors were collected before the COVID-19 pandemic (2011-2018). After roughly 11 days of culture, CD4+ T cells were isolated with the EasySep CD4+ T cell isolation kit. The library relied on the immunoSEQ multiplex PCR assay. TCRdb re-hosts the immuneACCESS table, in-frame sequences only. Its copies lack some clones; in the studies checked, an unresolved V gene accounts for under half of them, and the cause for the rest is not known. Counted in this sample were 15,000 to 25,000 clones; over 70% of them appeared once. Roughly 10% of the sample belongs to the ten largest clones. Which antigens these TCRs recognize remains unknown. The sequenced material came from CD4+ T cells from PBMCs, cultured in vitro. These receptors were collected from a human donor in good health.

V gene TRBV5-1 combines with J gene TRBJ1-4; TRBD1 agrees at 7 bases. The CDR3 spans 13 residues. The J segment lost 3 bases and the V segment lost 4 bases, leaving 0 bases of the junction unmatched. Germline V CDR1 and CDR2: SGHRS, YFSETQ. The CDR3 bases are TGCGCCAGCAGCCAGGGGGCTAATGAAAAACTGTTTTTT. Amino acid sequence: CASSQGANEKLFF.

The CDR3 protein is CASCRGAFYGYTF. The CDR3 nucleotides read TGTGCCAGCTGCAGAGGGGCCTTCTATGGCTACACCTTC. This rearrangement joins TRBV6-6 to TRBJ1-2, with a possible D match to TRBD1 (5 bases). V was clipped by 8 bases and J by 4 bases, with 14 bases between them. This CDR3 region has 13 residues. Germline CDR1 and CDR2: MNHNY and SVGAGI (reference sequence).

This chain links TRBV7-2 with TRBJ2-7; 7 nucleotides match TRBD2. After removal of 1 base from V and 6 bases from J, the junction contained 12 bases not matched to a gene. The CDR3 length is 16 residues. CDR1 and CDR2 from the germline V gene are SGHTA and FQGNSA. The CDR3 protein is CASSLDSPGLRSEQYF. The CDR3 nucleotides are TGTGCCAGCAGCTTAGACTCACCGGGACTACGCTCCGAGCAGTACTTC.

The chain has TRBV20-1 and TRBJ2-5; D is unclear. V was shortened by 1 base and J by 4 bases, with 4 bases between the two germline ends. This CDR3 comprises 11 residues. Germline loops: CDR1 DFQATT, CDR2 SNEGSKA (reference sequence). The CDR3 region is CSARVGETQYF. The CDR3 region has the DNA TGCAGTGCTAGAGTGGGAGAGACCCAGTACTTC.

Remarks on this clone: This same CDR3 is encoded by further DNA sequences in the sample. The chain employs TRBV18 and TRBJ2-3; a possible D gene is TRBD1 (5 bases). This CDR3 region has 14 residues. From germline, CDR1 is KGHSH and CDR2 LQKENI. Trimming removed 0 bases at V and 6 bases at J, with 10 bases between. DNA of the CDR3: TGTGCCAGCTCACCACCGGCCAGGGCGGATACGCAGTATTTT. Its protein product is CASSPPARADTQYF.

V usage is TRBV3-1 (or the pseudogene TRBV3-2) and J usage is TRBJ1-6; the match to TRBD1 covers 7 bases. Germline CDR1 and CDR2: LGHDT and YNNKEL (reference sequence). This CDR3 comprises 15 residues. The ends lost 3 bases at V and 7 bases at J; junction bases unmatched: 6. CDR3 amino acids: CASSHGQALNSPLHF. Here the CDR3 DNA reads TGTGCCAGCAGCCACGGACAGGCACTAAATTCACCCCTCCACTTT.

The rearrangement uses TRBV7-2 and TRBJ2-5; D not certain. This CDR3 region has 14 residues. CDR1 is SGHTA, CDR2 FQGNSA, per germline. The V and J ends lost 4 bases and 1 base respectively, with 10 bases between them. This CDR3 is CASSYDSFQETQYF. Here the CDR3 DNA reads TGTGCCAGCAGCTACGACTCTTTCCAAGAGACCCAGTACTTC. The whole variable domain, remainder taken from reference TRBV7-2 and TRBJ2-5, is GAGVSQSPSNKVTEKGKDVELRCDPISGHTALYWYRQSLGQGLEFLIYFQGNSAPDKSGLPSDRFSAERTGGSVSTLTIQRTQQEDSAVYLCASSYDSFQETQYFGPGTRLLVL.